Listed below are T cell receptor beta chains from one sample, sequenced in a study of beta chain features in type 1 diabetes. TCRdb's table, derived via immunoSEQ multiplex PCR, lists solely in-frame clones and lacks some. The sample includes roughly 400,000 clones, 9.5% to 10% of them seen just once. Sequencing was done on a sample of central memory CD4+ T cells from blood. The receptors stem from a man younger than 45 with type 1 diabetes. CDR3s include the opening cysteine and the closing phenylalanine or tryptophan. A D gene is named only where the DNA matches it firmly. Expanded clones are given a class, and other clones once, few, many or no size at all.

v_gene	j_gene	d_gene	abundance	len	CDR3aa	CDR3nt
TRBV4-3	TRBJ2-1	TRBD2	NA	18	CASSLGRRAGGHYNEQFF	TGCGCCAGCAGCTTGGGGAGGAGGGCGGGAGGCCATTACAATGAGCAGTTCTTC
TRBV7-2	TRBJ2-5	TRBD2	few	12	CASSFTRGSSYF	TGTGCCAGCAGCTTCACCCGCGGGAGCTCGTACTTC
TRBV9	TRBJ1-2	NA	NA	13	CASSVDPDYGYTF	TGTGCCAGCAGCGTAGATCCGGATTATGGCTACACCTTC
TRBV7-2	TRBJ2-1	NA	few	11	CASSLWDEQFF	TGTGCCAGCAGCTTGTGGGATGAGCAGTTCTTC
TRBV25-1	TRBJ2-2	NA	NA	13	CASKGDYTGELFF	TGTGCCAGCAAGGGGGACTACACCGGGGAGCTGTTTTTT
TRBV28	TRBJ2-7	NA	NA	12	CASSELIYEQYF	TGTGCCAGCAGTGAATTGATCTACGAGCAGTACTTC
TRBV11-3	TRBJ2-5	NA	few	13	CASSLERWETQYF	TGTGCCAGCAGCTTAGAGCGTTGGGAGACCCAGTACTTC
TRBV27	TRBJ1-5	NA	NA	13	CASSLNYNQPQHF	TGTGCCAGCAGTTTAAATTACAATCAGCCCCAGCATTTT
TRBV4-2	TRBJ2-5	TRBD1	many	18	CASSPKIGGTGGEETQYF	TGTGCCAGCAGCCCGAAGATAGGTGGGACAGGGGGCGAAGAGACCCAGTACTTC
TRBV7-2	TRBJ2-3	NA	few	12	CASTLPTDTQYF	TGTGCCTCAACCTTGCCCACAGATACGCAGTATTTT
TRBV28	TRBJ2-3	TRBD2	NA	16	CASSSLAGGSTDTQYF	TGTGCCAGCAGTTCGCTGGCGGGAGGGTCGACAGATACGCAGTATTTT
TRBV5-1	TRBJ2-7	NA	NA	15	CASSPGQLGSYEQYF	TGCGCCAGCAGCCCCGGACAGTTAGGTTCCTACGAGCAGTACTTC
TRBV11-3	TRBJ2-2	TRBD1	NA	15	CASSFRQGDTGELFF	TGTGCCAGCAGCTTCCGCCAGGGGGACACCGGGGAGCTGTTTTTT
TRBV7-9	TRBJ2-3	NA	few	14	CASSPSGGTDTQYF	TGTGCCAGCAGCCCGTCTGGGGGTACGGATACGCAGTATTTT
TRBV18	TRBJ2-7	NA	few	14	CASSPGGQSYEQYF	TGTGCCAGCTCACCGGGTGGGCAGTCCTACGAGCAGTACTTC
TRBV28	TRBJ2-2	NA	NA	13	CASSFRRTGELFF	TGTGCCAGCAGTTTTCGGCGGACCGGGGAGCTGTTTTTT
TRBV9	TRBJ2-7	NA	few	14	CASSVGLEAREQYF	TGTGCCAGCAGCGTAGGACTAGAGGCGAGAGAGCAGTACTTC
TRBV12-1	TRBJ2-5	NA	NA	16	CASSFPSGRGGETQYF	TGTGCCAGCAGCTTTCCTAGCGGGAGAGGAGGAGAGACCCAGTACTTC
TRBV6-1	TRBJ1-1	NA	few	15	CASRGEWGMNTEAFF	TGTGCCAGCAGGGGGGAGTGGGGCATGAACACTGAAGCTTTCTTT
TRBV7-2	TRBJ2-3	TRBD2	NA	14	CASSPGLATDTQYF	TGTGCCAGCAGCCCTGGACTAGCCACAGATACGCAGTATTTT
TRBV5-1	TRBJ2-7	TRBD1	few	14	CASSRDSQTYEQYF	TGCGCCAGCAGCCGGGACAGCCAAACCTACGAGCAGTACTTC
TRBV27	TRBJ1-5	NA	NA	15	CASSLEGWDNQPQHF	TGTGCCAGCAGTTTAGAGGGGTGGGACAATCAGCCCCAGCATTTT
TRBV10-1	TRBJ2-5	TRBD1	many	15	CASSESGQAEETQYF	TGCGCCAGCAGTGAGTCAGGACAGGCAGAAGAGACCCAGTACTTC
TRBV27	TRBJ1-1	NA	NA	16	CASSLESPAMNTEAFF	TGTGCCAGCAGTCTCGAATCCCCAGCGATGAACACTGAAGCTTTCTTT
TRBV18	TRBJ2-1	TRBD2	NA	14	CASSPLAGIGEQFF	TGTGCCAGCTCACCACTAGCGGGAATTGGGGAGCAGTTCTTC
TRBV9	TRBJ2-2	NA	NA	15	CASSVEGIGTGELFF	TGTGCCAGCAGCGTAGAAGGAATTGGGACCGGGGAGCTGTTTTTT
TRBV20-1	TRBJ2-1	NA	NA	11	CSPSGNNEQFF	TGCAGTCCCAGTGGCAACAATGAGCAGTTCTTC
TRBV28	TRBJ2-1	TRBD1	few	17	CASRPRTGQGSANEQFF	TGTGCCAGCAGACCCAGGACGGGACAGGGGTCGGCCAATGAGCAGTTCTTC
TRBV19	TRBJ1-2	TRBD1	NA	14	CASRWGQNPYGYTF	TGTGCCAGTAGGTGGGGACAGAACCCCTATGGCTACACCTTC
TRBV6-5	TRBJ1-2	NA	NA	12	CASTTDNYGYTF	TGTGCCAGCACTACTGATAACTATGGCTACACCTTC
TRBV28	TRBJ1-4	TRBD1	few	13	CASTSGGREKLFF	TGTGCCAGCACCTCAGGGGGACGTGAAAAACTGTTTTTT
TRBV9	TRBJ2-2	NA	NA	14	CASSVASGRRELFF	TGTGCCAGCAGCGTAGCCTCAGGGAGACGGGAGCTGTTTTTT
TRBV7-8	TRBJ2-5	NA	NA	14	CASSLSYVQETQYF	TGTGCCAGCAGCTTAAGCTACGTCCAAGAGACCCAGTACTTC
TRBV29-1	TRBJ1-1	NA	NA	9	CSVGTEAFF	TGCAGCGTTGGGACTGAAGCTTTCTTT
TRBV7-8	TRBJ1-1	NA	NA	12	CASRGDSPVAFF	TGTGCCAGCAGGGGGGATTCCCCAGTAGCTTTCTTT
TRBV2	TRBJ2-2	NA	few	14	CASRRDPNTGELFF	TGTGCCAGCAGGAGGGACCCAAACACCGGGGAGCTGTTTTTT
TRBV28	TRBJ2-7	TRBD1	few	14	CASSPWTGTYEQYF	TGTGCCAGCAGTCCTTGGACAGGGACCTACGAGCAGTACTTC
TRBV28	TRBJ1-1	NA	NA	15	CASSLFQGSNTEAFF	TGTGCCAGCAGTTTATTTCAGGGGTCTAACACTGAAGCTTTCTTT
TRBV15	TRBJ2-4	NA	NA	12	CATSRDENIQYF	TGTGCCACCAGCAGAGATGAAAACATTCAGTACTTC
TRBV28	TRBJ2-7	NA	NA	15	CASSYRDRHSYEQYF	TGTGCCAGCAGTTACAGGGACCGCCACTCCTACGAGCAGTACTTC
TRBV5-4	TRBJ2-3	NA	many	15	CASSLVGGSTDTQYF	TGTGCCAGCAGCTTGGTTGGCGGGAGCACAGATACGCAGTATTTT
TRBV6-6	TRBJ2-7	NA	NA	15	CASTAGTSSPYEQYF	TGTGCCAGCACCGCCGGGACATCTTCCCCCTACGAGCAGTACTTC
TRBV6-6	TRBJ2-7	TRBD1	NA	15	CASSVVGTGDGEQYF	TGTGCCAGCAGCGTCGTCGGGACAGGAGACGGCGAGCAGTACTTC
TRBV11-2	TRBJ2-3	NA	many	16	CASSSSPPGMWDTQYF	TGTGCCAGCAGCTCCTCTCCCCCGGGGATGTGGGATACGCAGTATTTT
TRBV27	TRBJ1-4	TRBD1	many	14	CASTKGAANEKLFF	TGTGCCAGCACAAAGGGGGCGGCTAATGAAAAACTGTTTTTT
TRBV7-2	TRBJ2-7	TRBD2	few	16	CASSLVGVSGTYEQYF	TGTGCCAGCAGCTTAGTAGGGGTTAGCGGGACCTACGAGCAGTACTTC
TRBV29-1	TRBJ1-1	NA	few	13	CSVEDRERGEAFF	TGCAGCGTTGAGGATAGGGAGCGGGGTGAAGCTTTCTTT
TRBV4-1	TRBJ2-3	TRBD2	few	16	CASSQESGRGGDTQYF	TGCGCCAGCAGCCAAGAAAGCGGGAGAGGGGGAGATACGCAGTATTTT
TRBV5-1	TRBJ2-3	NA	NA	14	CASSFSPNTDTQYF	TGCGCCAGCAGCTTTTCCCCCAACACAGATACGCAGTATTTT
TRBV5-1	TRBJ2-1	NA	few	13	CASSPEGLDEQFF	TGCGCCAGCAGCCCGGAGGGGCTCGATGAGCAGTTCTTC
TRBV2	TRBJ2-4	NA	few	15	CASSPRTVAKNIQYF	TGTGCCAGCAGTCCGCGGACAGTAGCCAAAAACATTCAGTACTTC
TRBV9	TRBJ2-1	NA	NA	15	CASSVGHGASNEQFF	TGTGCCAGCAGCGTCGGACACGGGGCGTCCAATGAGCAGTTCTTC
TRBV28	TRBJ2-1	TRBD2	NA	16	CASRSWGEGVSDEQFF	TGTGCCAGCAGATCATGGGGGGAGGGTGTTAGCGATGAGCAGTTCTTC
TRBV5-1	TRBJ2-2	TRBD1	NA	18	CASSPWEPGTGLFGELFF	TGCGCCAGCAGCCCTTGGGAGCCGGGGACAGGCCTCTTTGGGGAGCTGTTTTTT
TRBV2	TRBJ1-5	NA	NA	12	CASSEDYQPQHF	TGTGCCAGCAGTGAAGATTACCAGCCCCAGCATTTT